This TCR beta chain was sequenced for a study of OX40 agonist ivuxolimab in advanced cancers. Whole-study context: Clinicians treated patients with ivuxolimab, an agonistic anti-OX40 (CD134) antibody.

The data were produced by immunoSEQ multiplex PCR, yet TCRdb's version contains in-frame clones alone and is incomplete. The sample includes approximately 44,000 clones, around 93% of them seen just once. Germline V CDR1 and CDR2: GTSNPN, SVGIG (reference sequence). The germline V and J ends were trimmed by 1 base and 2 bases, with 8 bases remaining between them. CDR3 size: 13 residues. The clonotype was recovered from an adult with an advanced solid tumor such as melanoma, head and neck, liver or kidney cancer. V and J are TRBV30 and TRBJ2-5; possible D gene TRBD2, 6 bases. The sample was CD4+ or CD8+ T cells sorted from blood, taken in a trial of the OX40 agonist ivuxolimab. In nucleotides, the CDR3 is TGTGCCTGGAGTGGACTAGTACAAGAGACCCAGTACTTC. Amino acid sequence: CAWSGLVQETQYF.